These 21 T cell receptor beta chains share one sample of origin, sequenced in a study of T-cell memory formation after mild COVID-19. TCRdb redid the calling of the 5' RACE reads with MiXCR, one entry per CDR3 protein. The table lists approximately 270,000 distinct CDR3 sequences, around 15% of them singletons. Sequenced: PBMCs or a T cell subset sorted from them (not recorded which). These receptors were obtained from a man younger than 35 who had mild COVID-19 (a few samples of this study predate the infection). Cell type and time point are not known.

This clonotype has a count of ten or more. The rearrangement links TRBV20-1 to TRBJ2-5; possibly TRBD2 for D (5 bases). Looked up from germline, CDR1 is DFQATT and CDR2 is SNEGSKA (reference sequence). The CDR3 consists of 15 residues. Between the trimmed V and J ends, which lost 0 bases and 4 bases, there was a span of 15 bases. The CDR3 here is CSARDASGGGETQYF. DNA of the CDR3: TGCAGTGCTAGAGATGCCAGCGGAGGAGGAGAGACCCAGTACTTC.

This clonotype was seen once. CDR3 amino acids: CASSLGQSRGPLHF. The CDR3, as DNA: TGTGCCAGCAGTCTGGGACAGTCCAGGGGTCCCCTCCACTTT. The V and J genes are TRBV27 and TRBJ1-6; TRBD1 matches at 7 bases. Germline CDR1 is MNHEY and CDR2 is SMNVEV (reference sequence). The CDR3 loop spans 14 amino acids. V trimming: 5 bases; J trimming: 13 bases; junction bases outside the gene matches: 11.

The gene calls are TRBV5-1 and TRBJ2-2; a possible D gene is TRBD2 (5 bases). CDR1 SGHRS and CDR2 YFSETQ come from the germline V gene. CDR3 length equals 15 residues. V was trimmed by 1 base and J by 6 bases, leaving 13 bases between them. CDR3 in amino acids: CASSLFTGNPGELFF. The CDR3 DNA sequence: TGCGCCAGCAGCTTGTTTACGGGGAATCCCGGGGAGCTGTTTTTT.

The V call is TRBV6-6, the J call TRBJ2-1; D is undetermined. V lost 5 bases and J lost 2, with 16 bases in between. Germline CDR1 and CDR2: MNHNY and SVGAGI (reference sequence). This CDR3 comprises 16 residues. Here the CDR3 DNA reads TGTGCCAGCAGTCAGCAGTCTATCGCCCCCTACAATGAGCAGTTCTTC. This encodes CASSQQSIAPYNEQFF.

In its sample, this clonotype was seen a few times. The chain employs TRBV10-3 and TRBJ1-6; weak D call: TRBD1 (6 bases). V gave up 1 base and J gave up 5 bases, with 6 bases separating them. The CDR3 is 14 amino acids. Per germline, CDR1 ENHRY and CDR2 SYGVKD. The CDR3: CAISEWDNNSPLHF. In nucleotides, the CDR3 is TGTGCCATCAGTGAGTGGGACAATAATTCACCCCTCCACTTT.

The chain joins TRBV19 to TRBJ1-1, with TRBD1 matching 7 bases. This CDR3 is 14 amino acids long. The germline V gene encodes CDR1 LNHDA and CDR2 SQIVND (reference sequence). V dropped 5 bases and J dropped 3; count of bases not matched to a gene: 6. Here the CDR3 reads CASSGGQSYTEAFF. CDR3 coding DNA: TGTGCCAGTAGTGGGGGACAGAGTTACACTGAAGCTTTCTTT.

This chain joins TRBV7-3 and TRBJ2-5; the D is unclear. Germline CDR1 is SGHTA and CDR2 is FQGTGA. Trimming took 1 base from V and 7 from J, leaving 10 bases between them. CDR3 length equals 13 residues. For the CDR3, the DNA is TGTGCCAGCAGCTTAAGGGTGGAAGGGACCCAGTACTTC. This translates into CASSLRVEGTQYF.

This clonotype was counted between two and nine times. The chain carries TRBV10-3 and TRBJ1-1; the match to TRBD1 covers 9 bases. The V gene end was trimmed by 6 bases and the J gene end by 3 bases; junction bases not matched to a gene: 11. CDR1 ENHRY and CDR2 SYGVKD come from the germline V gene. The CDR3 runs 16 residues. The CDR3 region is CAIRPPPGQGDTEAFF. CDR3 DNA sequence: TGTGCCATCAGACCCCCGCCGGGACAGGGCGACACTGAAGCTTTCTTT.

This clonotype was recorded a few times. V and J are TRBV5-1 and TRBJ2-1; D may be TRBD1 or TRBD2 (5 bases each). CDR3 length: 16 amino acids. Trimming pared 0 bases from V and 8 bases from J, leaving 18 bases between. The germline V gene encodes CDR1 SGHRS and CDR2 YFSETQ. CDR3 sequence (DNA): TGCGCCAGCAGCTTGGGAGGACGAGGGGCCTGGGATGAGCAGTTCTTC. Its translation: CASSLGGRGAWDEQFF.

This clonotype was seen only a few times. The J gene is TRBJ2-6, the V gene TRBV5-1; 10 bases are a match to TRBD1. Trimming removed 3 bases from V and 2 bases from J; junction bases left unmatched: 14. Germline lookup yields CDR1 SGHRS and CDR2 YFSETQ. There are 20 residues in the CDR3. The chain's CDR3 is CASSWTPTGGASAGANVLTF. In DNA form, the CDR3 reads TGCGCCAGCAGCTGGACGCCGACAGGGGGCGCCTCAGCTGGGGCCAACGTCCTGACTTTC. The full variable domain, its missing parts supplied by reference TRBV5-1 and TRBJ2-6, is KAGVTQTPRYLIKTRGQQVTLSCSPISGHRSVSWYQQTPGQGLQFLFEYFSETQRNKGNFPGRFSGRQFSNSRSEMNVSTLELGDSALYLCASSWTPTGGASAGANVLTFGAGSRLTVL.

This clonotype was seen at least ten times. V is TRBV5-5 and J is TRBJ2-1, with 7 bases identical to TRBD2. Germline CDR1 reads SGHKS; CDR2 reads YYEKEE (reference sequence). This CDR3 comprises 14 residues. V shed 4 bases, J shed 8 bases, and the junction held 9 bases outside the gene matches. Here the CDR3 reads CASSPVTSIHEQFF. As DNA, the CDR3 is TGTGCCAGCAGCCCCGTGACTAGCATCCATGAGCAGTTCTTC.

A few counts support this clonotype. The chain uses TRBV12-3 or TRBV12-4 and TRBJ1-1, with a tentative D call TRBD1 (5 bases). The CDR3 consists of 12 residues. V was clipped by 0 bases and J by 11 bases, with 10 bases between them. CDR3 nucleotides: TGTGCCAGCAGTTTAGCCGTCTGGGGGGCTTTCTTT. Residues: CASSLAVWGAFF.

J is TRBJ1-1 and V is TRBV9; D call uncertain. The CDR3 sequence is 15 residues long. CDR1 SGDLS and CDR2 YYNGEE come from the germline V gene. The V end was cut by 2 bases, the J end by 4 bases, with 15 bases between. This CDR3 is CASSVEPNGVTEAFF. The CDR3 nucleotides read TGTGCCAGCAGCGTGGAGCCCAATGGGGTCACTGAAGCTTTCTTT.

This clonotype was observed many times. This rearrangement joins TRBV20-1 to TRBJ2-1; TRBD1 agrees at 10 bases. The CDR3 has 15 residues. V shed 3 bases, J shed 4 bases, and the junction held 6 bases outside the gene matches. CDR1 is DFQATT, CDR2 SNEGSKA, per germline (reference sequence). Here the CDR3 reads CSASDGQGGYNEQFF. In DNA form, the CDR3 reads TGCAGTGCTAGTGATGGACAGGGGGGATACAATGAGCAGTTCTTC.

This clonotype showed up many times. The chain recombines TRBV9 with TRBJ2-5, with D uncertain. CDR1 is SGDLS and CDR2 is YYNGEE in the germline V gene. The CDR3 has 15 residues. Trimming removed 0 bases at V and 3 bases at J, with 12 bases between. CDR3 nucleotides: TGTGCCAGCAGCGTAGACTTTAGTCCTAAAGAGACCCAGTACTTC. This sequence encodes CASSVDFSPKETQYF.

V gene TRBV12-5 combines with J gene TRBJ2-1; tentative D call: TRBD2 (6 bases). The CDR3 spans 13 residues. Germline V gene lookup returns CDR1 LGHNT and CDR2 FRNRAP. CDR3: CASEPGGFDEQFF. The CDR3 coding sequence is TGTGCCAGCGAGCCTGGGGGGTTCGATGAGCAGTTCTTC.

This clonotype was found many times. The chain employs TRBV7-9 and TRBJ2-5, with 10 bases aligning to TRBD2. The junction had 0 bases not matched to a gene; V was cut back by 1 base and J by 1 base. The CDR3 sequence is 15 residues long. Looked up from germline, CDR1 is SEHNR and CDR2 is FQNEAQ (reference sequence). The chain's CDR3 is CASSLGTSGQETQYF. The CDR3 region has the DNA TGTGCCAGCAGCTTAGGGACTAGCGGCCAAGAGACCCAGTACTTC.

The V gene is TRBV20-1, the J gene TRBJ2-7; 8 nucleotides agree with TRBD2. The CDR3 loop spans 14 amino acids. Germline CDR1 reads DFQATT; CDR2 reads SNEGSKA (reference sequence). Germline trimming cut 7 bases from V and 3 bases from J; bases unmatched to any gene: 11. CDR3 sequence: CSVTPGSGVYEQYF. In DNA form, the CDR3 reads TGCAGTGTCACCCCGGGTAGCGGGGTCTACGAGCAGTACTTC.

This clonotype was seen ten or more times. This sequence joins TRBV12-3 or TRBV12-4 and TRBJ1-1; D might be TRBD1 (5 bases). V lost 4 bases and J 3 bases, leaving 6 bases between the germline ends. The CDR3 length is 12 residues. The CDR3, as DNA: TGTGCCAGCAGTTCAGGGTACACTGAAGCTTTCTTT. This gives the protein CASSSGYTEAFF.

CDR3 nucleotide sequence: TGTGCCAGCAGTTCTGTAGTCGACAGCCTGATCGGTGGCTACACCTTC. Translation gives CASSSVVDSLIGGYTF. The rearrangement joins TRBV27 to TRBJ1-2; D perhaps matches TRBD1 (5 bases). The V gene's germline CDR1 is MNHEY and CDR2 SMNVEV (reference sequence). The CDR3 sequence is 16 residues long. V dropped 4 bases and J dropped 7 bases, with 22 bases sitting between them.

The rearrangement uses TRBV12-3 or TRBV12-4 and TRBJ1-1, with D possibly being TRBD1 (5 bases). Deletions cut 2 bases from V and 5 bases from J, with 15 bases between. The CDR3 has 15 residues. The CDR3 is CASSLMVRGGTEAFF. The CDR3 nucleotides read TGTGCCAGCAGTTTAATGGTACGGGGGGGAACTGAAGCTTTCTTT.